This entry describes one T cell receptor (beta chain). This specimen comes from a study of siplizumab effects on memory and regulatory T cells. Germline V gives CDR1 SGHRS, CDR2 YFSETQ. Trimming pared 0 bases from V and 5 bases from J, leaving 7 bases between. CDR3 length equals 13 residues. Libraries were prepared by immunoSEQ multiplex PCR; TCRdb keeps only in-frame clonotypes and omits some of them. The table shows some 80,000 clones, with approximately 95% occurring only once. The chain is built from TRBV5-1 and TRBJ2-3; D gene unclear. The sequence was obtained from a human donor in good health. The sample consisted of CD8+ T cells sorted from blood. CDR3 DNA: TGCGCCAGCAGCTTGGCGGAAGAAGATACGCAGTATTTT. Its protein is CASSLAEEDTQYF.